The sequence of this T cell receptor beta chain was determined in a study of blood T cell repertoires in COVID-19. Looking at the study overall: Whether acute or convalescent, the COVID-19 samples came from the United States, Italy and Spain. Sources were T cells, B-cell-depleted T cells, or PBMCs; the material itself was cDNA or gDNA.

J lost 3 bases, V lost 5 bases, and 8 bases had no gene match. Germline V CDR1 and CDR2: MNHEY, SMNVEV (reference sequence). The CDR3 extends over 15 amino acids. Original data processing: Estimates of nucleated cell counts were drawn from the amplification of reference gene primers. Method: immunoSEQ multiplex PCR; TCRdb's copy keeps in-frame clones and lacks some. The DNA was the basis for D and trimming; V, J and clone size are from that table. The table lists roughly 110,000 clones, 80% to 85% of them singletons. The chain links TRBV27 to TRBJ1-1, with 8 bases aligning to TRBD1. Material: peripheral blood. The origin of this receptor is a man between 65 and 85 years old with acute or convalescent COVID-19. DNA for the CDR3: TGTGCCAGCAGTCCCCGGACAGGGAGCTACACTGAAGCTTTCTTT. Translating it yields CASSPRTGSYTEAFF.